This is a list of T cell receptor beta chains from one sample in a study of blood T cell repertoires in COVID-19. Using immunoSEQ multiplex PCR, the repertoire was profiled, and TCRdb retains in-frame clones only, with some absent. The repertoire has about 150,000 clones, roughly nine tenths of them found once; the top ten carry roughly 4%. Sequencing input: PBMCs or T cells enriched from blood (not recorded which). These receptors originate from a woman aged 35 to 49 who had been exposed to COVID-19. CDR3s include the opening cysteine and the closing phenylalanine or tryptophan. The D gene is left open where the match is weak. Expanded clones are given a class, and other clones once, few, many or no size at all.

d_call | j_call | clone_size | v_call | cdr3_nt | cdr3_aa
TRBD1 | TRBJ1-4 | - | TRBV18 | TGTGCCACCACGACAGGGGTAGAAAAACTGTTTTTT | CATTTGVEKLFF
TRBD1 | TRBJ1-2 | - | TRBV12-3/TRBV12-4 | TGTGCCAGCAGTCCACAGGGGGTCGGCTACACCTTC | CASSPQGVGYTF
TRBD1 | TRBJ2-2 | - | TRBV5-1 | TGCGCCAGCAGCGCGGACAGGGAATCGGGGGAGCTGTTTTTT | CASSADRESGELFF
TRBD1 | TRBJ1-6 | - | TRBV4-1 | TGCGCCAGCAGCCAAGTCGGACAGGCAACACATTCACCCCTCCACTTT | CASSQVGQATHSPLHF
TRBD1 | TRBJ1-4 | - | TRBV6-5 | TGTGCCAGCAGTTTAACAGGGGGCCTGGAAAAACTGTTTTTT | CASSLTGGLEKLFF
- | TRBJ2-5 | - | TRBV28 | TGTGCCAGCGGAGGCAGGGGCCGACGGGAGACCCAGTACTTC | CASGGRGRRETQYF
TRBD2 | TRBJ2-3 | - | TRBV7-2 | TGTGCCAGCAGCTCCCGAGCCGGCAGCGGGAGAGGAGCAGATACGCAGTATTTT | CASSSRAGSGRGADTQYF
- | TRBJ2-7 | - | TRBV19 | TGTGCCAGTAGTATCTCTAGTCAGTCATCCTACGAGCAGTACTTC | CASSISSQSSYEQYF
- | TRBJ1-6 | - | TRBV6-4 | TGTGCCAGCAATCTTGGACAACCGAATTCACCCCTCCACTTT | CASNLGQPNSPLHF
TRBD2 | TRBJ2-2 | - | TRBV19 | TGTGCCAGTAGTATAGTAGCGGGGGGTCTCACCGGGGAGCTGTTTTTT | CASSIVAGGLTGELFF
- | TRBJ2-7 | - | TRBV10-3 | TGTGCCATCAGTGAGTCGACCCCGGCGGGTGAGCAGTACTTC | CAISESTPAGEQYF
- | TRBJ2-2 | - | TRBV5-4 | TGTGCCAGCAGAACCCCCGGGACTCTCAACGGGGAGCTGTTTTTT | CASRTPGTLNGELFF
TRBD2 | TRBJ2-7 | - | TRBV6-2/TRBV6-3 | TGTGCCAGCAGTTATAAGACTTGGGCGCGGGGGGCCTACGAGCAGTACTTC | CASSYKTWARGAYEQYF
- | TRBJ1-2 | - | TRBV5-1 | TGCGCCAGCAGCCCGCCAATTGACAGTGGATCTAACTATGGCTACACCTTC | CASSPPIDSGSNYGYTF
- | TRBJ1-2 | - | TRBV6-5 | TGTGCCAGCATTGTTTCGACTGGGAACTATGGCTACACCTTC | CASIVSTGNYGYTF
- | TRBJ2-2 | - | TRBV12-5 | TGTGCTAGTGGTTCCCCGCAGCGAGGATGGACCGGGGAGCTGTTTTTT | CASGSPQRGWTGELFF
TRBD1 | TRBJ2-7 | - | TRBV5-1 | TGCGCCAGCAGCCCGGTCCAGGGGGCAGTAGGGGAGCAGTACTTC | CASSPVQGAVGEQYF
TRBD2 | TRBJ2-7 | once | TRBV27 | TGTGCCAGCAGTTCAAGGACTAGCGGGGTCATGGGCTACGAGCAGTACTTC | CASSSRTSGVMGYEQYF
- | TRBJ2-5 | - | TRBV27 | TGTGCCAGCAGTTTAACCCGACAGTTCCAAGAGACCCAGTACTTC | CASSLTRQFQETQYF
TRBD1 | TRBJ1-2 | - | TRBV10-3 | TGTGCCATCACCCCCGCCGGGACAGGGTTGAGCGGCTACACCTTC | CAITPAGTGLSGYTF
TRBD1 | TRBJ1-5 | few | TRBV28 | TGTGCCAGCAGTTGGACAGGCCTCAATCAGCCCCAGCATTTT | CASSWTGLNQPQHF
- | TRBJ1-4 | - | TRBV29-1 | TGCAGCGTCGGATCAGGGCGGTCTAATGAAAAACTGTTTTTT | CSVGSGRSNEKLFF
- | TRBJ2-3 | - | TRBV5-1 | TGCGCCAGCAGTGACGGACTTAGCACAGATACGCAGTATTTT | CASSDGLSTDTQYF
TRBD1 | TRBJ2-5 | - | TRBV11-2 | TGTGCCAGCAGCGACAGGGTAAAGGGGGACCAAGAGACCCAGTACTTC | CASSDRVKGDQETQYF
- | TRBJ1-3 | - | TRBV28 | TGTGCCAGCAGTTTTGGCAGGGTGACTGGAAACACCATATATTTT | CASSFGRVTGNTIYF
TRBD1 | TRBJ2-3 | - | TRBV7-9 | TGTGCCAGCAGCCCGGGACAGTCTCTAGATACGCAGTATTTT | CASSPGQSLDTQYF
- | TRBJ1-2 | - | TRBV5-1 | TGCGCCAGCAGCTTGGGACAAGTCCTTACTAACTATGGCTACACCTTC | CASSLGQVLTNYGYTF
TRBD1 | TRBJ1-1 | - | TRBV19 | TGTGCCAGTCTATTATTTCAGGGGGGCACTGAAGCTTTCTTT | CASLLFQGGTEAFF
- | TRBJ1-6 | - | TRBV7-9 | TGTGCCAGCAGCTTTGGACACACACAGTATAATTCACCCCTCCACTTT | CASSFGHTQYNSPLHF
TRBD2 | TRBJ2-2 | - | TRBV24-1 | TGTGCCACCAGTGCAGGACTAGCGGGGGGATTCGGTTTGAGCACCGGGGAGCTGTTTTTT | CATSAGLAGGFGLSTGELFF
TRBD1 | TRBJ1-3 | - | TRBV5-1 | TGCGCCAGCAGCCGAGGGGGCCCGGACAACACCATATATTTT | CASSRGGPDNTIYF
- | TRBJ2-7 | few | TRBV5-3 | TGTGCCAGAAGCTTGCCCCCACAGGTCCCCTCCTACGAGCAGTACTTC | CARSLPPQVPSYEQYF
- | TRBJ2-3 | - | TRBV5-1 | TGCGCCAGCAGCTTAGACAGCCCCACAGATACGCAGTATTTT | CASSLDSPTDTQYF
TRBD2 | TRBJ2-7 | - | TRBV7-2 | TGTGCCAGCAGACCCTATAGCGGGTCCTACGAGCAGTACTTC | CASRPYSGSYEQYF
- | TRBJ1-4 | - | TRBV25-1 | TGTGCCAGCAGTGAGAGGTTGTTGGAAGAGAAACTGTTTTTT | CASSERLLEEKLFF
TRBD2 | TRBJ2-1 | - | TRBV6-4 | TGTGCCAGCAGAGAGACCGGGACTAGCGGCTACAATGAGCAGTTCTTC | CASRETGTSGYNEQFF
TRBD2 | TRBJ2-7 | - | TRBV7-2 | TGTGCCAGCAGCTATACTAGCGGCCTCTCCTACGAGCAGTACTTC | CASSYTSGLSYEQYF
TRBD2 | TRBJ2-7 | - | TRBV7-9 | TGTGCCAGCAGCCCGAAGACCCGACTAGCGGGGGGGCGTTACGAGCAGTACTTC | CASSPKTRLAGGRYEQYF
TRBD1 | TRBJ2-7 | once | TRBV5-4 | TGTGCCAGCAGCCCAGGACAGGGTCAGGGCGAGCAGTACTTC | CASSPGQGQGEQYF
- | TRBJ1-2 | - | TRBV14 | TGTGCCAGCAGCCAAGATTGGGCGTTTTCTAACTATGGCTACACCTTC | CASSQDWAFSNYGYTF
- | TRBJ1-2 | - | TRBV28 | TGTGCCAGCAGTTTAGGACGGACAGCTTATGGCTACACCTTC | CASSLGRTAYGYTF
- | TRBJ2-7 | - | TRBV7-9 | TGTGCCAGCAGCTTATCGCAGTACGAGCAGTACTTC | CASSLSQYEQYF
- | TRBJ1-2 | - | TRBV7-3 | TGTGCCAGCAGCCCCGGACAGCTCGGTGGCTACACCTTC | CASSPGQLGGYTF
- | TRBJ2-1 | - | TRBV28 | TGTGCCAGCAGTTTATCGGGGGGCGGGAGAAGAGGGGATGAGCAGTTCTTC | CASSLSGGGRRGDEQFF
TRBD2 | TRBJ2-3 | - | TRBV7-7 | TGTGCCAGCAGCGCGGGGACTAGCGGGGTCACAGATACGCAGTATTTT | CASSAGTSGVTDTQYF
- | TRBJ1-3 | - | TRBV18 | TGTGCCAGCTCCCTGGACAGTACTGACTCTGGAAACACCATATATTTT | CASSLDSTDSGNTIYF
TRBD1 | TRBJ2-7 | - | TRBV19 | TGTGCCAGTAACCCCGGACAGGGGTTCGAGCAGTACTTC | CASNPGQGFEQYF
- | TRBJ1-5 | - | TRBV7-9 | TGTGCCAGCAGTTGGACAGGCAATCAGCCCCAGCATTTT | CASSWTGNQPQHF
TRBD1 | TRBJ1-2 | once | TRBV18 | TGTGCAACGGGAGGGGGCGACTATGGCTACACCTTC | CATGGGDYGYTF
- | TRBJ2-7 | - | TRBV27 | TGTGCCAGCAGTTTCGGCGGGGGCACCTACGAGCAGTACTTC | CASSFGGGTYEQYF
- | TRBJ1-5 | - | TRBV2 | TGTGCCAGCAGGATGACTTACAATCAGCCCCAGCATTTT | CASRMTYNQPQHF
- | TRBJ2-5 | once | TRBV25-1 | TGTGCCAGCAGTGTCTCAGGACAGATGTACCAAGAGACCCAGTACTTC | CASSVSGQMYQETQYF
- | TRBJ2-7 | - | TRBV15 | TGTGCCACCAGCAGAGATTTGGGGAGCGGGCCGGGCTACGAGCAGTACTTC | CATSRDLGSGPGYEQYF
- | TRBJ2-3 | - | TRBV27 | TGTGCCAGCAGTCCCGGGGGATCAGATACGCAGTATTTT | CASSPGGSDTQYF
TRBD1 | TRBJ2-4 | - | TRBV5-1 | TGCGCCAGCAGCTTGGGTCAGGTGGCAGGGGGTAACATTCAGTACTTC | CASSLGQVAGGNIQYF
- | TRBJ2-7 | - | TRBV5-1 | TGCGCCAGCAGCTTGGAGGCAGGAACCTACGAGCAGTACTTC | CASSLEAGTYEQYF
- | TRBJ1-6 | - | TRBV7-8 | TGTGCCAGCAGCTACATGGACAGTCCCTATAATTCACCCCTCCACTTT | CASSYMDSPYNSPLHF
TRBD1 | TRBJ2-3 | - | TRBV28 | TGTGCCAGCAGTCGGGACAGCCCCACAGATACGCAGTATTTT | CASSRDSPTDTQYF
- | TRBJ1-5 | - | TRBV4-2 | TGTGCCAGCAGCCAAAGAACAGGCAATCAGCCCCAGCATTTT | CASSQRTGNQPQHF